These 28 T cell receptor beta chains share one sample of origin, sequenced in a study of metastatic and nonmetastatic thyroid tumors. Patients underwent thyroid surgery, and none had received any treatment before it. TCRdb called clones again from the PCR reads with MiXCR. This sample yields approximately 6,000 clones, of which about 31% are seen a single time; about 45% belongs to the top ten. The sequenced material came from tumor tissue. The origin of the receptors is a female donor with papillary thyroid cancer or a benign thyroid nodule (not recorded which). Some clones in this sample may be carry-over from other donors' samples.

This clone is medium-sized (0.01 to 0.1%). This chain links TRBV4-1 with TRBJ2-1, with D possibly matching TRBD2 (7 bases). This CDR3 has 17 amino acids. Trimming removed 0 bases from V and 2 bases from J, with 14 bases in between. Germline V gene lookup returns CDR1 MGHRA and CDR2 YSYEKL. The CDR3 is CASSQEGRAGAYNEQFF. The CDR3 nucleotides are TGCGCCAGCAGCCAAGAGGGGAGGGCAGGGGCCTACAATGAGCAGTTCTTC.

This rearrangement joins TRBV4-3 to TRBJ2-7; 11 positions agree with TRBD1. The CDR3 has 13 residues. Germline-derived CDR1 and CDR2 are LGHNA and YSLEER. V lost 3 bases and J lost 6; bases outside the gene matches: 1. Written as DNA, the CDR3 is TGCGCCAGCAGCCAGGACAGGGGGCGCGAGCAGTACTTC. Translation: CASSQDRGREQYF.

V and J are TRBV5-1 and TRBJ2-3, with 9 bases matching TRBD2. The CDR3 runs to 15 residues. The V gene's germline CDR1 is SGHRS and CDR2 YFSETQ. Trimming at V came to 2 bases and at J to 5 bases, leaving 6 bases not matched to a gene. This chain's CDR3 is CASSFSGSRVDTQYF. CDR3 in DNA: TGCGCCAGCAGCTTTAGCGGGAGTCGGGTAGATACGCAGTATTTT.

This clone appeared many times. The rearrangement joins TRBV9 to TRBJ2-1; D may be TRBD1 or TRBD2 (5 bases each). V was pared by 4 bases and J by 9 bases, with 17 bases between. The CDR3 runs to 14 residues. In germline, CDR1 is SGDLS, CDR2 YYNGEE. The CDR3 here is CASSTGTPGSEQFF. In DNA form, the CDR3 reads TGTGCCAGCAGCACCGGGACCCCTGGGAGTGAGCAGTTCTTC. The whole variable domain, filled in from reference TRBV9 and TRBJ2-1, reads DSGVTQTPKHLITATGQRVTLRCSPRSGDLSVYWYQQSLDQGLQFLIQYYNGEERAKGNILERFSAQQFPDLHSELNLSSLELGDSALYFCASSTGTPGSEQFFGPGTRLTVL.

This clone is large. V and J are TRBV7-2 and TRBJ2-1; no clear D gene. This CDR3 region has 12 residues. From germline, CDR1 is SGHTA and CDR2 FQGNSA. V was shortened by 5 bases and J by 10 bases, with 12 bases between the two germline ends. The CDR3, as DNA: TGTGCCAGCAGCCGCCAAATAGACGAGCAGTTCTTC. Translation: CASSRQIDEQFF. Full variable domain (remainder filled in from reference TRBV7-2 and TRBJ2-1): GAGVSQSPSNKVTEKGKDVELRCDPISGHTALYWYRQSLGQGLEFLIYFQGNSAPDKSGLPSDRFSAERTGGSVSTLTIQRTQQEDSAVYLCASSRQIDEQFFGPGTRLTVL.

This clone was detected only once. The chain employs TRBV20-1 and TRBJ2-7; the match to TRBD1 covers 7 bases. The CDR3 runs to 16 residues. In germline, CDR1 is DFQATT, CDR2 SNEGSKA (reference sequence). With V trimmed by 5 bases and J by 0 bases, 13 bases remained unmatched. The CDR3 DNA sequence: TGCAGTGCTGAAAAAGCTGGGACAGCACTCTCCTACGAGCAGTACTTC. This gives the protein CSAEKAGTALSYEQYF.

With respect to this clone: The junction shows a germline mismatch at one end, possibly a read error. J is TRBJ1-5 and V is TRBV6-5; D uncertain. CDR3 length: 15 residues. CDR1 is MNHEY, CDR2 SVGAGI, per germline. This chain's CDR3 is CASSDSADSNQPQHF. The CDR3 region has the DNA TGTGCCAGCAGTGACTCGGCAGATAGCAATCAGCCCCAGCATTTT.

As DNA, the CDR3 is TGTGCCAGCAGTAGAACAGGGATCGAGCAGTACTTC. Protein sequence: CASSRTGIEQYF. The chain recombines TRBV6-1 with TRBJ2-7; tentatively, D is TRBD1 (6 bases). Trimming stripped 5 bases from V and 6 bases from J, with 11 bases between. CDR3 length: 12 amino acids. Per germline, CDR1 MNHNS and CDR2 SASEGT.

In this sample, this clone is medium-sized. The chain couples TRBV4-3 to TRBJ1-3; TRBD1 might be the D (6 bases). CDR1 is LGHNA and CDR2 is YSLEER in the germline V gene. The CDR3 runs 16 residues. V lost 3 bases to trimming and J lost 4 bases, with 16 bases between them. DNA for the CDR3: TGCGCCAGCAGCCAGGACCCGGCAGGGGCAGGAAACACCATATATTTT. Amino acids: CASSQDPAGAGNTIYF.

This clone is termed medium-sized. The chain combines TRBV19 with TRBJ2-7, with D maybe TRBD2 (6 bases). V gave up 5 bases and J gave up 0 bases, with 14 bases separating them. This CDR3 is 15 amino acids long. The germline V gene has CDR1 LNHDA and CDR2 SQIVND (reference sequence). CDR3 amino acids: CASSWDSSSSYEQYF. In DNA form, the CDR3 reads TGTGCCAGTAGTTGGGACTCCTCAAGCTCCTACGAGCAGTACTTC.

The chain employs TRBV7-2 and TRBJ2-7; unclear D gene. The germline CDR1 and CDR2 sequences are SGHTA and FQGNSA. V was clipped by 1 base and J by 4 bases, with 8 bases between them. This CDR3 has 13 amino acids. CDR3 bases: TGTGCCAGCAGCTTAGTAATCCAATACGAGCAGTACTTC. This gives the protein CASSLVIQYEQYF.

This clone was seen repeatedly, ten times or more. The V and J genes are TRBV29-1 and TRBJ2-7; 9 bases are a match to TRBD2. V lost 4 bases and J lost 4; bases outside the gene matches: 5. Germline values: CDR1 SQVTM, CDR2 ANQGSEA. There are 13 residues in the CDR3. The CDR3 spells CSVGRTSEYEQYF. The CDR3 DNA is TGCAGCGTTGGGCGGACTAGCGAATACGAGCAGTACTTC.

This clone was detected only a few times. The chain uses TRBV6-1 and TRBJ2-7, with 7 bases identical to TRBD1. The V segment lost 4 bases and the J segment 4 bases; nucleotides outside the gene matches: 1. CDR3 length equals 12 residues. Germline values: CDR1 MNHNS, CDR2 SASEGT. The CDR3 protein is CASSATGYEQYF. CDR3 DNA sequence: TGTGCCAGCAGTGCGACAGGGTACGAGCAGTACTTC.

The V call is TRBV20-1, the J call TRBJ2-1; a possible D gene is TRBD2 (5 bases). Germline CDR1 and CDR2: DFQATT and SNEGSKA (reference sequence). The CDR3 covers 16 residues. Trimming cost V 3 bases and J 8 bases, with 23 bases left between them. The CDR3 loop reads CSASAPGLLDIYEQFF. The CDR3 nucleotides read TGCAGTGCTAGCGCACCCGGGTTACTAGATATCTATGAGCAGTTCTTC.

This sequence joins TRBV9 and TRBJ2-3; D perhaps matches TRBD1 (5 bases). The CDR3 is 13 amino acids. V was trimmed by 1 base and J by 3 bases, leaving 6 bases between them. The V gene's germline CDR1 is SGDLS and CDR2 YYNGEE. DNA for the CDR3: TGTGCCAGCAGCGTACAGGGAACAGATACGCAGTATTTT. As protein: CASSVQGTDTQYF.

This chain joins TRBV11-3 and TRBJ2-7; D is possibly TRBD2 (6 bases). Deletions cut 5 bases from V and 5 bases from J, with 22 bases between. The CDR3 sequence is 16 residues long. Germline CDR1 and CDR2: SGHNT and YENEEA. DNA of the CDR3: TGTGCCAGCAGCCCAACCGGGGGAAATGGGATTAACGAGCAGTACTTC. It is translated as CASSPTGGNGINEQYF.

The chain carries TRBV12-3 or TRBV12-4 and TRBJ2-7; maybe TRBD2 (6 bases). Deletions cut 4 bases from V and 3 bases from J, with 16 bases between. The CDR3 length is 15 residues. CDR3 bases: TGTGCCAGCAGTTCCGAAGCGGGTCGGCTCTACGAGCAGTACTTC. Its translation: CASSSEAGRLYEQYF.

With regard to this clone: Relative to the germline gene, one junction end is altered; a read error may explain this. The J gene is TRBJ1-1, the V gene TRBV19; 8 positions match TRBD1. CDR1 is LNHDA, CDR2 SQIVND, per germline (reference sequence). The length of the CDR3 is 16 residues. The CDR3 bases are TGTGCCAGTATCAAAGGGACAGGCAAAATGAACACTGAATCTTTCTTT. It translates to CASIKGTGKMNTESFF.

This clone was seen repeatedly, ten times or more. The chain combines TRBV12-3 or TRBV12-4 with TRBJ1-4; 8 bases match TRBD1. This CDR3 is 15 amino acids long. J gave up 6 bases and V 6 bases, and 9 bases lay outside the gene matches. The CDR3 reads CASSLPGQGDEKLFF. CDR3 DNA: TGTGCCAGCAGCCTCCCAGGACAGGGTGATGAAAAACTGTTTTTT.

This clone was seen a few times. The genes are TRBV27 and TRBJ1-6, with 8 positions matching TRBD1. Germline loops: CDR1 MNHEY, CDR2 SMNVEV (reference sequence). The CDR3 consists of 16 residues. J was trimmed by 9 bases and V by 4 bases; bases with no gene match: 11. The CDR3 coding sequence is TGTGCCAGCAGTTCCATGAGACAGGGGAGGGGTTCACCCCTCCACTTT. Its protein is CASSSMRQGRGSPLHF.

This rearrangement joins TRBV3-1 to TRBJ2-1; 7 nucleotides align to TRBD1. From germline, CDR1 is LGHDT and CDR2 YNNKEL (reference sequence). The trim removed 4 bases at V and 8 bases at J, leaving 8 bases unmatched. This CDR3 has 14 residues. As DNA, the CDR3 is TGTGCCAGCAGCCCCCGACAGGGTGTCGATGAGCAGTTCTTC. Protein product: CASSPRQGVDEQFF.

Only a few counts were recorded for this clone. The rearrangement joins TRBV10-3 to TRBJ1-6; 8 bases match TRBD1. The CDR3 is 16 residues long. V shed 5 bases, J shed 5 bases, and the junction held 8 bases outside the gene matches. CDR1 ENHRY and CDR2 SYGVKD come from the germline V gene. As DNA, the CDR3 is TGTGCCATCAGTACGGGGTCAGGGGGCCATAATTCACCCCTCCACTTT. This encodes CAISTGSGGHNSPLHF.

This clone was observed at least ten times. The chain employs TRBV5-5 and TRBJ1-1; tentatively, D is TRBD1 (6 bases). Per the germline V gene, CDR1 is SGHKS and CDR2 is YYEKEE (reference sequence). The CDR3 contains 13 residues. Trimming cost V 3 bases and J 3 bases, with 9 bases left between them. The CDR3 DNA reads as TGTGCCAGCAGCTCCAGGGGATACACTGAAGCTTTCTTT. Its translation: CASSSRGYTEAFF.

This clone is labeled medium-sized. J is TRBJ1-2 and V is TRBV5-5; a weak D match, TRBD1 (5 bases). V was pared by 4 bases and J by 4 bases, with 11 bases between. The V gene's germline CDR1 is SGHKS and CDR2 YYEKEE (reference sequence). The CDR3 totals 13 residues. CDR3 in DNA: TGTGCCAGCAGCGGCGCAGGGCTCTATGGCTACACCTTC. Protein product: CASSGAGLYGYTF.

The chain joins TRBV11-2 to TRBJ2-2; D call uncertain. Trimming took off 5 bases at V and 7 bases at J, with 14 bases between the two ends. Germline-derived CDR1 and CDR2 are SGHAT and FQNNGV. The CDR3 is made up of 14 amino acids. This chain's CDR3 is CASSIGWVNGELFF. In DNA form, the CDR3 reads TGTGCCAGCAGCATAGGCTGGGTCAACGGGGAGCTGTTTTTT.

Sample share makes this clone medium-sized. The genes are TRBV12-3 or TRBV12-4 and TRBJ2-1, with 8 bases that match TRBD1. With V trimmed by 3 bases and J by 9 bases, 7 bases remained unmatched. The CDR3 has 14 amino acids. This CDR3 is CASSLGQGASEQFF. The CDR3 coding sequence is TGTGCCAGCAGTTTGGGGCAGGGGGCAAGTGAGCAGTTCTTC.

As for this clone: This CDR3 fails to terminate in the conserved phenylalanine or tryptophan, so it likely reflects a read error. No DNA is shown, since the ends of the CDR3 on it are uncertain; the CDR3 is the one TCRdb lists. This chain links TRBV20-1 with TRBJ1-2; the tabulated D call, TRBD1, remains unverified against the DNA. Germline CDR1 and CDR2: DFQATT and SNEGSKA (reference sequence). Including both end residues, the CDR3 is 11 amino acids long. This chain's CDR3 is CSVGQNDGHTL.

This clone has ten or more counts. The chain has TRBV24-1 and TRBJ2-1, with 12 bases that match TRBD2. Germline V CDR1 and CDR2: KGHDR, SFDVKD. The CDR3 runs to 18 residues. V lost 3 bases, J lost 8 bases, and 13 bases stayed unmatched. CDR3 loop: CATSDLGGTSGRLDEQFF. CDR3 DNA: TGTGCCACCAGTGATCTGGGTGGAACTAGCGGGAGGCTTGATGAGCAGTTCTTC.